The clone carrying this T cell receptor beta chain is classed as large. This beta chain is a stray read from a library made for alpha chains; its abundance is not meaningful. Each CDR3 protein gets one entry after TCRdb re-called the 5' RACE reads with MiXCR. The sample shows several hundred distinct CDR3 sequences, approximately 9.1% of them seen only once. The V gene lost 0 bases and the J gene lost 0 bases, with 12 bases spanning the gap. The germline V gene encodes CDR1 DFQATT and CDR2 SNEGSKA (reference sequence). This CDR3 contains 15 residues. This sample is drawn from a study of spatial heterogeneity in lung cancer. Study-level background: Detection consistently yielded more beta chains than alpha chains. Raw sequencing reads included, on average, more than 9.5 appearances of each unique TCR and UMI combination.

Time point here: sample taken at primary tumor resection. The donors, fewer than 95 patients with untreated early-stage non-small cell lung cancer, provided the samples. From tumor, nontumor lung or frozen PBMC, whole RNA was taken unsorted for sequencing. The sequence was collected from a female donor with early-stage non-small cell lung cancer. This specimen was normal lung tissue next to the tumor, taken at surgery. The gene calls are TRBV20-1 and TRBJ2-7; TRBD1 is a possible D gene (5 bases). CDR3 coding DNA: TGCAGTGCTAGAGAATCAACAGGAAGCTCCTACGAGCAGTACTTC. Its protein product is CSARESTGSSYEQYF.